The rows below give T cell receptor beta chains drawn from one sample of a study of blood T cell repertoires in COVID-19. Sequencing used immunoSEQ multiplex PCR; TCRdb keeps in-frame clones, though not all of them. The top ten clones hold 6% of a sample with 99,000 or so clones, 91% of them seen once. Sequenced input: peripheral blood. The receptors stem from a human donor in a cohort sampled during active COVID-19. CDR3s include the opening cysteine and the closing phenylalanine or tryptophan. The D gene is left open where the match is weak.

v_call	cdr3_length	d_call	j_call	cdr3_aa
TRBV9	14	NA	TRBJ2-3	CASSEGGSTDTQYF
TRBV5-1	16	TRBD1	TRBJ1-1	CASSTGQGSTNTEAFF
TRBV4-2	14	NA	TRBJ1-6	CASSQGGLNSPLHF
TRBV7-6	18	NA	TRBJ2-7	CASSLSAPGQPISYEQYF
TRBV24-1	19	NA	TRBJ2-1	CATSMPTGSGGVVVYEQFF
TRBV6-5	14	TRBD2	TRBJ2-7	CASSSGLAGYEQYF
TRBV14	16	NA	TRBJ2-7	CASSPLAGTLSYEQYF
TRBV7-8	15	NA	TRBJ1-3	CASSLGQTSGNTIYF
TRBV29-1	13	NA	TRBJ1-1	CSVEMQSGSEAFF
TRBV19	15	NA	TRBJ1-1	CASSIDLADWYEAFF
TRBV27	15	NA	TRBJ1-3	CASSSRWGAGNTIYF
TRBV6-6	16	TRBD2	TRBJ2-1	CASRDGLAGGDNEQFF
TRBV5-1	13	TRBD2	TRBJ2-3	CASGGALTDTQYF
TRBV28	14	TRBD1	TRBJ2-3	CASTQRTGVDTQYF
TRBV2	13	NA	TRBJ2-1	CASSPQAYNEQFF
TRBV7-7	17	TRBD2	TRBJ2-2	CASRPRSGGPNTGELFF
TRBV4-3	15	TRBD2	TRBJ2-1	CASRKASGRGGEQFF
TRBV24-1	14	TRBD1	TRBJ1-1	CATRGTGRYTEAFF
TRBV15	16	NA	TRBJ1-4	CATSRGTRRNNEKLFF
TRBV7-9	10	NA	TRBJ1-1	CASRGEVAFF